The T cell receptor (beta chain) under discussion was sequenced for a study of blood T cell repertoires in COVID-19. Study-level background: Donors in the United States, Italy and Spain gave samples during acute or convalescent COVID-19. T cells, B-cell-depleted T cells, or PBMCs provided the cDNA or gDNA that served as material.

Original methodology: Researchers report that nucleated cell counts were estimated from reference gene primer amplification. Sequenced by immunoSEQ multiplex PCR; TCRdb stores in-frame clones only, minus some. V and J calls and clone size follow that table, whereas D and trimming were derived from the DNA. The table has approximately 140,000 clones, roughly nine tenths seen once. Germline V lookup: CDR1 SGHTA, CDR2 FQGNSA. V gave up 2 bases and J gave up 7 bases; unmatched junction bases: 1. This CDR3 is 13 amino acids long. The TCR comes from a woman aged 55-69 years with active or convalescent COVID-19. Sequencing input: peripheral blood. The V call is TRBV7-2, the J call TRBJ2-1; 8 positions agree with TRBD1. The CDR3 loop is CASSLYRGNEQFF. In DNA, the CDR3 is TGTGCCAGCAGCTTATACAGGGGGAATGAGCAGTTCTTC.